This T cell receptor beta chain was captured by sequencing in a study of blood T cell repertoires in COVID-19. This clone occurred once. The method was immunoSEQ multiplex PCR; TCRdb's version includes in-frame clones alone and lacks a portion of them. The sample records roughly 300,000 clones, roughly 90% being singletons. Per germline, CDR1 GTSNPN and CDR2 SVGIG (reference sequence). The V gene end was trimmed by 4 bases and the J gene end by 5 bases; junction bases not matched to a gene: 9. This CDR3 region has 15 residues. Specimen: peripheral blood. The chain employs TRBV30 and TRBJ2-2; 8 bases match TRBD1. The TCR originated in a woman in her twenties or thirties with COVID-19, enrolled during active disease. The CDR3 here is CAWTRRTGWTGELFF. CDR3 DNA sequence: TGTGCCTGGACCCGCCGGACAGGGTGGACCGGGGAGCTGTTTTTT.